This T cell receptor (beta chain) was captured by sequencing in a study of beta chain features in type 1 diabetes. Study findings and constraints: Patients with type 1 diabetes showed fewer VDJ junction insertions and more deletions. Naive, central memory and Treg TCRB repertoires appeared more alike in patients than in healthy donors.

Remarks on this clone: Its antigen is unknown.

Every participating donor gave one draw, a heparinised blood sample averaging about 110 mL. Reverse transcription of all isolated RNA meant that expressed TCRB transcripts were sequenced. TCRdb's table, derived via immunoSEQ multiplex PCR, lists solely in-frame clones and lacks some. Found here are around 160,000 clones, around 50% of them singletons; the top ten hold approximately 0.4%. With 9 bases removed from V and 4 bases from J, the gap between germline ends came to 15 bases. The CDR3 is made up of 13 amino acids. Germline lookup yields CDR1 MNHNY and CDR2 SVGAGI (reference sequence). The sequenced sample consisted of Tregs from blood. This TCR derives from a man aged 18 to 35 in good health. The V and J genes are TRBV6-6 and TRBJ1-1, with D perhaps TRBD1 (5 bases). The CDR3 DNA reads TGTGCCAGTGGGGTTCCAAGGGGCACTGAAGCTTTCTTT. This sequence encodes CASGVPRGTEAFF.